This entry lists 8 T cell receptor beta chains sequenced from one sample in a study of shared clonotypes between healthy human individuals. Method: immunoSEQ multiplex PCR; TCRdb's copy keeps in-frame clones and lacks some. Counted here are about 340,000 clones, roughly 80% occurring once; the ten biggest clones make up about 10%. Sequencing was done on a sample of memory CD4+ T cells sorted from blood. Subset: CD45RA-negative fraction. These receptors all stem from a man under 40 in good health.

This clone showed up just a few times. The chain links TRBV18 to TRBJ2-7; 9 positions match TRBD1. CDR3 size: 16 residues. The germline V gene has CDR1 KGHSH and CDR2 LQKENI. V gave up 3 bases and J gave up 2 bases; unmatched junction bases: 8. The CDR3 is CASSPRTGVNTYEQYF. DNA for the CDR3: TGTGCCAGCTCACCGAGGACAGGGGTCAATACCTACGAGCAGTACTTC.

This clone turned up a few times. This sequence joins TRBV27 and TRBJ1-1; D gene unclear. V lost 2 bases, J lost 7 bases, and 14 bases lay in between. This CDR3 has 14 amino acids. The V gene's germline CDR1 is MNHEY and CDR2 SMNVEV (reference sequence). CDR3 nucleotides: TGTGCCAGCAGTTTAGAGCGGAACGTAAATGAAGCTTTCTTT. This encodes CASSLERNVNEAFF.

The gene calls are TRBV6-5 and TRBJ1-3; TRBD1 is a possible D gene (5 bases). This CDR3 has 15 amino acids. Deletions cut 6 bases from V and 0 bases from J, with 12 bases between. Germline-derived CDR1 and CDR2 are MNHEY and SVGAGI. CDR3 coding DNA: TGTGCCAGCAGATACGACAGCAACTCTGGAAACACCATATATTTT. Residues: CASRYDSNSGNTIYF.

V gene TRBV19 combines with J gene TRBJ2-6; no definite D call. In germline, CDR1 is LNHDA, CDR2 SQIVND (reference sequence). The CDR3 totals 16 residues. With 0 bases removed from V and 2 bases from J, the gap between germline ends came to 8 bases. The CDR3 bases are TGTGCCAGTAGTATAGACTCGAAGGCTGGGGCCAACGTCCTGACTTTC. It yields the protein CASSIDSKAGANVLTF. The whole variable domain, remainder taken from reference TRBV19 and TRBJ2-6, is DGGITQSPKYLFRKEGQNVTLSCEQNLNHDAMYWYRQDPGQGLRLIYYSQIVNDFQKGDIAEGYSVSREKKESFPLTVTSAQKNPTAFYLCASSIDSKAGANVLTFGAGSRLTVL.

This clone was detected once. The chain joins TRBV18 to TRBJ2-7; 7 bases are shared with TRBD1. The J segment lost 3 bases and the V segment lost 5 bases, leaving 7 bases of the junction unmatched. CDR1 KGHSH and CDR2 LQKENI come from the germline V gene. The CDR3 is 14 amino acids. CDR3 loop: CASSSTGTDYEQYF. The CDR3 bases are TGTGCCAGCTCATCGACAGGGACCGACTACGAGCAGTACTTC.

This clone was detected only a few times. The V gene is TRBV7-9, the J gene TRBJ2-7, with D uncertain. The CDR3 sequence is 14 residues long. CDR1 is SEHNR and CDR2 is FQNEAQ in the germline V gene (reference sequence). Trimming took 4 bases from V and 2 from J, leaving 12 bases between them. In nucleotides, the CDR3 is TGTGCCAGCAGCTCGGACGTCGGACCCTACGAGCAGTACTTC. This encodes CASSSDVGPYEQYF. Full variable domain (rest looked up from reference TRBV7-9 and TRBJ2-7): DTGVSQNPRHKITKRGQNVTFRCDPISEHNRLYWYRQTLGQGPEFLTYFQNEAQLEKSRLLSDRFSAERPKGSFSTLEIQRTEQGDSAMYLCASSSDVGPYEQYFGPGTRLTVT.

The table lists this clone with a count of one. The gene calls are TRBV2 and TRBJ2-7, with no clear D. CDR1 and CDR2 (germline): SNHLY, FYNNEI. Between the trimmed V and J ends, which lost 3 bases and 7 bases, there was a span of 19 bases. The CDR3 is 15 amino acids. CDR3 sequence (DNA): TGTGCCAGCAGTGATGTGGGCCTGAATACTTGGGAGCAGTACTTC. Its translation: CASSDVGLNTWEQYF.

In DNA form, the CDR3 reads TGTGCCAGCAGTTCTAGCGGGAGTCGAAGGGTGTACGAGCAGTACTTC. This sequence encodes CASSSSGSRRVYEQYF. The rearrangement uses TRBV28 and TRBJ2-7; TRBD2 agrees at 10 bases. After removal of 4 bases from V and 4 bases from J, the junction contained 10 bases not matched to a gene. This CDR3 spans 16 amino acids. Germline lookup yields CDR1 MDHEN and CDR2 SYDVKM.